This entry lists 20 T cell receptor beta chains sequenced from one sample in a study of neoadjuvant nivolumab and ipilimumab in lung cancer. Produced via immunoSEQ multiplex PCR; TCRdb's table is partial and in-frame only. The repertoire holds 30,000 to 45,000 clones, 75% to 90% seen once, with approximately 3.4% in the top ten. Sequenced here: peripheral blood, sampled before neoadjuvant nivolumab, alone or with ipilimumab. The receptors originated from an adult with non-small cell lung cancer.

The gene calls are TRBV5-1 and TRBJ2-1, with 7 bases fitting TRBD1. Trimming at V came to 5 bases and at J to 10 bases, leaving 9 bases not matched to a gene. This CDR3 comprises 13 residues. Germline-derived CDR1 and CDR2 are SGHRS and YFSETQ. The CDR3 reads CASSYGQAPEQFF. The CDR3, as DNA: TGCGCCAGCAGTTATGGACAGGCCCCAGAGCAGTTCTTC.

This chain's CDR3 is CASSRTGGVANEKLFF. CDR3 nucleotide sequence: TGTGCCAGCAGTCGTACAGGGGGGGTTGCTAATGAAAAACTGTTTTTT. This chain joins TRBV2 and TRBJ1-4; 8 bases fit TRBD1. The CDR3 is 16 residues long. After removal of 5 bases from V and 3 bases from J, the junction contained 8 bases not matched to a gene. Germline V lookup: CDR1 SNHLY, CDR2 FYNNEI. Full variable domain (outside the CDR3, taken from reference TRBV2 and TRBJ1-4): EPEVTQTPSHQVTQMGQEVILRCVPISNHLYFYWYRQILGQKVEFLVSFYNNEISEKSEIFDDQFSVERPDGSNFTLKIRSTKLEDSAMYFCASSRTGGVANEKLFFGSGTQLSVL.

The rearrangement links TRBV5-1 to TRBJ2-1; D unresolved. The V gene's germline CDR1 is SGHRS and CDR2 YFSETQ. V lost 3 bases, J lost 0 bases, and 13 bases lay in between. The CDR3 runs to 16 residues. The DNA for the CDR3 is TGCGCCAGCAGCTCGCAACAGAGAAGCTCCTACAATGAGCAGTTCTTC. Amino acid sequence: CASSSQQRSSYNEQFF.

The chain combines TRBV27 with TRBJ2-7, with 11 positions matching TRBD2. The CDR3 is 13 amino acids. V was clipped by 6 bases and J by 6 bases; unmatched bases: 4. From germline, CDR1 is MNHEY and CDR2 SMNVEV (reference sequence). Here the CDR3 reads CASRTSGISEQYF. Written as DNA, the CDR3 is TGTGCCAGCAGGACTAGCGGGATCTCCGAGCAGTACTTC.

J is TRBJ1-4 and V is TRBV27; no definite D call. Trimming removed 6 bases at V and 4 bases at J, with 6 bases between. CDR1 is MNHEY, CDR2 SMNVEV, per germline (reference sequence). The CDR3 sequence is 12 residues long. The CDR3 here is CASSQNNEKLFF. In DNA form, the CDR3 reads TGTGCCAGCAGCCAAAATAATGAAAAACTGTTTTTT.

This rearrangement joins TRBV5-6 to TRBJ2-7, with TRBD1 matching over 10 bases. The junction had 8 bases not matched to a gene; V was cut back by 4 bases and J by 7 bases. This CDR3 spans 14 amino acids. Germline V gene lookup returns CDR1 SGHDT and CDR2 YYEEEE. CDR3: CASSRTGGGGEQYF. CDR3 bases: TGTGCCAGCAGCAGGACAGGGGGAGGAGGAGAGCAGTACTTC.

V gene TRBV7-9 combines with J gene TRBJ2-7; no reliable D call. V gave up 1 base and J gave up 4 bases, with 5 bases separating them. The CDR3 has 12 amino acids. Germline V gene lookup returns CDR1 SEHNR and CDR2 FQNEAQ (reference sequence). As DNA, the CDR3 is TGTGCCAGCAGCTTAGGCTCATACGAGCAGTACTTC. Amino acid sequence: CASSLGSYEQYF.

J is TRBJ2-1 and V is TRBV7-2; tentative D call: TRBD1 (6 bases). This CDR3 region has 15 residues. The ends were cut back, 1 base at V and 2 bases at J, with 9 bases in the middle. Per germline, CDR1 SGHTA and CDR2 FQGNSA. CDR3 DNA: TGTGCCAGCAGCTTAGGTCCAGGGGCCTACAATGAGCAGTTCTTC. Its protein is CASSLGPGAYNEQFF.

This chain connects TRBV7-9 to TRBJ2-4, with 10 positions matching TRBD1. The CDR3 consists of 18 residues. Trimming at V came to 3 bases and at J to 2 bases, leaving 10 bases not matched to a gene. CDR1 is SEHNR, CDR2 FQNEAQ, per germline (reference sequence). The CDR3 spells CASSLPFRTGGTKNIQYF. CDR3 bases: TGTGCCAGCAGCTTGCCTTTTCGGACAGGGGGTACCAAAAACATTCAGTACTTC.

The DNA of the CDR3 is TGTGCCAGCAGCTTAGAACGGGACAATGAGCAGTTCTTC. Translating gives CASSLERDNEQFF. The chain links TRBV11-3 to TRBJ2-1; D not certain. Trimming pared 0 bases from V and 5 bases from J, leaving 5 bases between. CDR3 length equals 13 residues. Per the germline V gene, CDR1 is SGHNT and CDR2 is YENEEA.

The chain is built from TRBV7-9 and TRBJ1-5; D remains ambiguous. This CDR3 comprises 12 residues. Germline CDR1 and CDR2: SEHNR and FQNEAQ (reference sequence). Trimming left V 0 bases short and J 7 bases short, with 4 bases between. The CDR3 spells CASSLATQPQHF. The CDR3 DNA is TGTGCCAGCAGCTTAGCTACCCAGCCCCAGCATTTT. Full variable domain (rest looked up from reference TRBV7-9 and TRBJ1-5): DTGVSQNPRHKITKRGQNVTFRCDPISEHNRLYWYRQTLGQGPEFLTYFQNEAQLEKSRLLSDRFSAERPKGSFSTLEIQRTEQGDSAMYLCASSLATQPQHFGDGTRLSIL.

The CDR3 reads CASSRTGQKYEQYF. The CDR3 nucleotides are TGTGCCAGCTCACGGACAGGGCAAAAGTACGAGCAGTACTTC. The chain uses TRBV18 and TRBJ2-7, with 8 bases fitting TRBD1. CDR1 is KGHSH and CDR2 is LQKENI in the germline V gene. The V segment lost 4 bases and the J segment 4 bases; nucleotides outside the gene matches: 6. The CDR3 loop spans 14 amino acids.

The V gene is TRBV7-2, the J gene TRBJ2-1; 8 nucleotides match TRBD2. After removal of 2 bases from V and 4 bases from J, the junction contained 4 bases not matched to a gene. Germline V gene sequence: CDR1 SGHTA, CDR2 FQGNSA. The CDR3 is made up of 15 amino acids. CDR3 coding DNA: TGTGCCAGCAGCTTAATGGCTAGCGGGTACAATGAGCAGTTCTTC. This gives the protein CASSLMASGYNEQFF.

The count of this clone is one. This chain uses TRBV6-6 with TRBJ2-3; no clear D. The V gene lost 0 bases and the J gene lost 0 bases, with 10 bases spanning the gap. The length of the CDR3 is 16 residues. CDR1 and CDR2 (germline): MNHNY, SVGAGI (reference sequence). The CDR3 sequence is CASSYSTRISTDTQYF. The CDR3 nucleotides read TGTGCCAGCAGTTACTCGACCAGGATAAGCACAGATACGCAGTATTTT.

This clone appeared once. The chain carries TRBV5-1 and TRBJ2-1; D ambiguous. The CDR3 has 13 residues. The V end was cut by 2 bases, the J end by 8 bases, with 11 bases between. CDR1 and CDR2 from the germline V gene are SGHRS and YFSETQ. CDR3 sequence: CASSFSLGYEQFF. CDR3 nucleotide sequence: TGCGCCAGCAGCTTTTCTTTGGGGTATGAGCAGTTCTTC.

The gene calls are TRBV7-9 and TRBJ1-1; tentative D call: TRBD1 (5 bases). V shed 6 bases and J shed 1 base, with 27 bases lying between them. Germline V gene lookup returns CDR1 SEHNR and CDR2 FQNEAQ (reference sequence). This CDR3 comprises 19 residues. The CDR3 DNA sequence: TGTGCCAGCAGTCCAGGGTTTGGAGGCCGTAAAACGGGGAACACTGAAGCTTTCTTT. This encodes CASSPGFGGRKTGNTEAFF.

The chain couples TRBV5-4 to TRBJ2-2, with D uncertain. Trimming took off 4 bases at V and 4 bases at J, with 14 bases between the two ends. Per germline, CDR1 SGHNT and CDR2 YYREEE (reference sequence). This CDR3 is 15 amino acids long. CDR3 in amino acids: CASSSPLMSTGELFF. The CDR3 DNA follows: TGTGCCAGCAGCAGCCCGCTCATGAGCACCGGGGAGCTGTTTTTT.

The chain has TRBV5-4 and TRBJ2-5; weak D call: TRBD1 (5 bases). Germline CDR1 is SGHNT and CDR2 is YYREEE (reference sequence). V gave up 4 bases and J gave up 3 bases, with 10 bases separating them. The CDR3 extends over 13 amino acids. This chain's CDR3 is CASSGSGKETQYF. The DNA for the CDR3 is TGTGCCAGCAGCGGTTCAGGGAAAGAGACCCAGTACTTC.

This chain uses TRBV30 with TRBJ2-7; D ambiguous. The V end lost 2 bases, the J end lost 6 bases, and 17 bases lay between the germline ends. Looked up from germline, CDR1 is GTSNPN and CDR2 is SVGIG (reference sequence). The CDR3 sequence is 14 residues long. CDR3 sequence: CAWSPWQARGEQYF. The CDR3 nucleotides read TGTGCCTGGAGTCCGTGGCAGGCCCGAGGCGAGCAGTACTTC. The whole variable domain, filled in from reference TRBV30 and TRBJ2-7, reads SQTIHQWPATLVQPVGSPLSLECTVEGTSNPNLYWYRQAAGRGLQLLFYSVGIGQISSEVPQNLSASRPQDRQFILSSKKLLLSDSGFYLCAWSPWQARGEQYFGPGTRLTVT.

The rearrangement joins TRBV5-1 to TRBJ2-2, with a possible D match to TRBD1 (5 bases). The germline V and J ends were trimmed by 4 bases and 2 bases, with 9 bases remaining between them. Germline CDR1 and CDR2: SGHRS and YFSETQ. This CDR3 region has 14 residues. This chain's CDR3 is CASSQTVNTGELFF. The CDR3 DNA reads TGCGCCAGCAGCCAGACAGTAAACACCGGGGAGCTGTTTTTT.